The T cell receptor (beta chain) described here comes from a study of cytomegalovirus exposure and HLA in healthy donors. Whole-study context: Earlier work reported around 110 million unique TCR beta sequences from some 180 million T cells. Unique TCRs from HLA-typed donors, 65 million to 85 million of them, were held in an early data release. When fewer than 500 donors were genotyped, more than 70% of them were found to fall in the Caucasian-associated ancestry cluster.

V lost 4 bases and J 3 bases, leaving 13 bases between the germline ends. The CDR3 runs 14 residues. Germline-derived CDR1 and CDR2 are SGDLS and YYNGEE. Samples came from healthy bone marrow donors. The PCR used 60 Vbeta and 13 Jbeta primers. Assay used: immunoSEQ multiplex PCR; TCRdb lists only in-frame clones, some missing. The sample has roughly 180,000 clones, roughly 78% seen once. This clonotype originated in a woman aged 25-40 years in good health and CMV-seronegative. Material: PBMCs. V is TRBV9 and J is TRBJ1-1; tentative D call: TRBD1 (6 bases). For the CDR3, the DNA is TGTGCCAGCAGCAGACAGGTTGGGGACACTGAAGCTTTCTTT. It encodes CASSRQVGDTEAFF. The entire variable domain, with the rest obtained from reference TRBV9 and TRBJ1-1, is as follows: DSGVTQTPKHLITATGQRVTLRCSPRSGDLSVYWYQQSLDQGLQFLIQYYNGEERAKGNILERFSAQQFPDLHSELNLSSLELGDSALYFCASSRQVGDTEAFFGQGTRLTVV.